The clone carrying this TCR beta chain was found many times. Antigen: not known. The data are from a study of human T cells and chemical hapten exposure. Background on the study: It was small differences in pooled library volume that mainly caused per-sample TCR yields to vary.

MiXCR, run by TCRdb on the RACE reads, gives a single entry per CDR3 protein. The sample lists roughly 360,000 distinct CDR3 sequences; about 4.4% were seen once. The J segment lost 7 bases and the V segment lost 2 bases, leaving 5 bases of the junction unmatched. There are 16 residues in the CDR3. The germline gives CDR1 KGHSH, CDR2 LQKENI. The time point was: patch test 1, 2 weeks after DPC sensitization. Noted treatment: therapeutic diphenylcyclopropenone sensitization with weekly scalp DPC. Study observations and caveats: Following DPC sensitization, TCRs present above 1 in 1000 frequency showed no change. Expanded TCRs made up significantly more big CDR3 similarity clusters than controls did. There was a positive correlation between PT1 expanded TCR counts and patch test score.

The source of this sequence is a woman aged 45 to 65 with alopecia areata. Some clones in this sample may be carry-over from other donors' samples. The gene calls are TRBV18 and TRBJ2-1; TRBD2 aligns across 13 bases. The sequencing here drew on whole blood, taken in connection with sensitization to the hapten diphenylcyclopropenone (DPC). CDR3 bases: TGTGCCAGCTCACCATTGGAACTAGCGGGAGGGAATGAGCAGTTCTTC. Protein: CASSPLELAGGNEQFF.